One sample yielded the 28 T cell receptor beta chains listed below, sequenced in a study of graft-versus-host responses after intestinal transplantation. Sequencing used immunoSEQ multiplex PCR; TCRdb keeps in-frame clones, though not all of them. The data show roughly 75,000 clones, around 92% seen once. No antigen has been identified for these receptors. The sample here was unstimulated CD4+ T cells sorted from spleen or lymph node cells, taken before intestinal transplant. The origin of the receptors is a human donor who received an intestinal transplant.

This clone was detected once. The V call is TRBV19, the J call TRBJ2-5; D unresolved. The germline CDR1 and CDR2 sequences are LNHDA and SQIVND (reference sequence). CDR3 length: 17 residues. V lost 5 bases to trimming and J lost 0 bases, with 19 bases between them. The DNA for the CDR3 is TGTGCCAGTAGTCCCCCTTGGCGGCGCCCTAACCAAGAGACCCAGTACTTC. Translated, it gives CASSPPWRRPNQETQYF.

This chain links TRBV30 with TRBJ1-5, with TRBD1 identical over 7 bases. Trimming at V came to 2 bases and at J to 0 bases, leaving 7 bases not matched to a gene. This CDR3 is built from 16 residues. Germline values: CDR1 GTSNPN, CDR2 SVGIG (reference sequence). This CDR3 reads CAWSPRQGFSNQPQHF. The CDR3 DNA sequence: TGTGCCTGGAGTCCCCGACAGGGCTTTAGCAATCAGCCCCAGCATTTT.

V and J are TRBV7-9 and TRBJ2-3; 10 nucleotides agree with TRBD1. In germline, CDR1 is SEHNR, CDR2 FQNEAQ (reference sequence). The CDR3 length is 16 residues. Losses at the gene ends were 5 bases for V and 4 bases for J; bases not matched to a gene: 9. The chain's CDR3 is CASSIRTGGTSDTQYF. The CDR3 DNA reads as TGTGCCAGCAGCATTCGGACAGGGGGTACGTCAGATACGCAGTATTTT.

The CDR3 loop reads CASSLPENEQFF. The CDR3 DNA sequence: TGTGCCAGCAGCTTACCAGAAAATGAGCAGTTCTTC. The V and J genes are TRBV7-9 and TRBJ2-1; D is ambiguous. V lost 2 bases and J 7 bases, leaving 6 bases between the germline ends. This CDR3 spans 12 amino acids. Germline V gives CDR1 SEHNR, CDR2 FQNEAQ (reference sequence).

As DNA, the CDR3 is TGTGCCAGCAGCTCAACCTACGAGCAGTACTTC. Translating gives CASSSTYEQYF. The V and J genes are TRBV7-9 and TRBJ2-7; D remains ambiguous. V lost 4 bases and J 2 bases, leaving 3 bases between the germline ends. The CDR3 sequence is 11 residues long. Per the germline V gene, CDR1 is SEHNR and CDR2 is FQNEAQ (reference sequence).

The chain employs TRBV5-8 and TRBJ1-3; no reliable D call. CDR1 and CDR2 (germline): SGHTS, YDEGEE. With 0 bases removed from V and 0 bases from J, the gap between germline ends came to 10 bases. The CDR3 extends over 16 amino acids. The CDR3, as DNA: TGTGCCAGCAGCTTGGAGCTGGGGAGCTCTGGAAACACCATATATTTT. Amino acids: CASSLELGSSGNTIYF.

This chain joins TRBV14 and TRBJ1-2, with 7 bases fitting TRBD1. V lost 4 bases to trimming and J lost 2 bases; unmatched junction nucleotides: 7. The CDR3 extends over 15 amino acids. Germline loops: CDR1 SGHDN, CDR2 FVKESK. CDR3 sequence (DNA): TGTGCCAGCAGCCTCAGCCCGGGACAGAACTATGGCTACACCTTC. Protein sequence: CASSLSPGQNYGYTF.

The rearrangement uses TRBV14 and TRBJ1-2; 7 nucleotides line up with TRBD1. Trimming at V came to 1 base and at J to 8 bases, leaving 13 bases not matched to a gene. This CDR3 has 16 residues. Germline lookup yields CDR1 SGHDN and CDR2 FVKESK. In DNA, the CDR3 is TGTGCCAGCAGCCAAGTAACAGGGGATCGGGCGTGGGGCTACACCTTC. Protein product: CASSQVTGDRAWGYTF.

The rearrangement uses TRBV7-2 and TRBJ2-2; D gene uncertain. Trimming cost V 5 bases and J 1 base, with 8 bases left between them. Germline loops: CDR1 SGHTA, CDR2 FQGNSA. The CDR3 has 14 residues. CDR3: CASSGGRNTGELFF. The DNA for the CDR3 is TGTGCCAGCAGCGGTGGCAGGAACACCGGGGAGCTGTTTTTT.

The V and J genes are TRBV10-3 and TRBJ1-6; 11 nucleotides line up with TRBD1. The CDR3 totals 15 residues. V lost 0 bases and J lost 11; bases outside the gene matches: 3. From germline, CDR1 is ENHRY and CDR2 SYGVKD. CDR3 bases: TGTGCCATCAGTGAGTCCGGACAGGGGGCGGCACCCCTCCACTTT. Its translation is CAISESGQGAAPLHF.

The chain carries TRBV27 and TRBJ2-3; no firm D call. This CDR3 comprises 18 residues. V was cut by 7 bases and J by 0 bases, with 23 bases left in between. Germline-derived CDR1 and CDR2 are MNHEY and SMNVEV (reference sequence). This CDR3 reads CASTSNAWAGPSTDTQYF. In DNA, the CDR3 is TGTGCCAGCACCTCAAACGCATGGGCAGGCCCTAGCACAGATACGCAGTATTTT.

The rearrangement uses TRBV7-2 and TRBJ2-7; 14 positions match TRBD2. CDR1 and CDR2 (germline): SGHTA, FQGNSA. The J segment lost 2 bases and the V segment lost 4 bases, leaving 7 bases of the junction unmatched. The CDR3 sequence is 17 residues long. The CDR3 is CASSSVGLAGGTYEQYF. For the CDR3, the DNA is TGTGCCAGCAGCTCCGTAGGACTAGCGGGGGGCACCTACGAGCAGTACTTC.

The chain links TRBV10-2 to TRBJ2-7; TRBD2 agrees at 10 bases. Germline trimming cut 7 bases from V and 2 bases from J; bases unmatched to any gene: 5. This CDR3 has 14 amino acids. Germline CDR1 and CDR2: WSHSY and SAAADI. CDR3: CASTPSGGTYEQYF. The CDR3 DNA follows: TGCGCCAGCACCCCTAGCGGGGGAACCTACGAGCAGTACTTC.

The chain combines TRBV6-5 with TRBJ2-3; 9 bases agree with TRBD1. The CDR3 consists of 14 residues. Germline V gene sequence: CDR1 MNHEY, CDR2 SVGAGI. V shed 6 bases and J 5 bases; nucleotides not matched to a gene: 6. The CDR3 DNA reads TGTGCCAGCAGCACAGGGGGCTGGAGAGATACGCAGTATTTT. Translating gives CASSTGGWRDTQYF.

This chain uses TRBV6-1 with TRBJ1-2, with 9 bases identical to TRBD1. The junction had 7 bases not matched to a gene; V was cut back by 0 bases and J by 2 bases. There are 17 residues in the CDR3. Germline V gives CDR1 MNHNS, CDR2 SASEGT. CDR3 region: CASSEAYRQGGNYGYTF. The CDR3 region has the DNA TGTGCCAGCAGTGAAGCGTACCGACAGGGGGGGAACTATGGCTACACCTTC.

V and J are TRBV11-1 and TRBJ1-6; D gene ambiguous. V lost 1 base and J lost 0, with 4 bases in between. Looked up from germline, CDR1 is SGHAT and CDR2 is FQDESV (reference sequence). The CDR3 is made up of 15 amino acids. The CDR3 protein is CASSLESSYNSPLHF. CDR3 DNA: TGTGCCAGCAGCTTAGAGAGCTCCTATAATTCACCCCTCCACTTT.

The rearrangement links TRBV19 to TRBJ1-6; 7 bases are a match to TRBD1. Germline V gives CDR1 LNHDA, CDR2 SQIVND (reference sequence). Losses at the gene ends were 5 bases for V and 9 bases for J; bases not matched to a gene: 10. The CDR3 extends over 15 amino acids. The CDR3 region has the DNA TGTGCCAGTAGTTCCCGACAGGGTGGCTTTTCACCCCTCCACTTT. This gives the protein CASSSRQGGFSPLHF.

J is TRBJ2-7 and V is TRBV19; perhaps TRBD2 as D (6 bases). CDR3 length equals 14 residues. V lost 6 bases, J lost 2 bases, and 14 bases lay in between. Looked up from germline, CDR1 is LNHDA and CDR2 is SQIVND (reference sequence). The CDR3 sequence: CASSTDGGPYEQYF. The DNA for the CDR3 is TGTGCCAGTAGCACGGACGGGGGTCCCTACGAGCAGTACTTC.

The chain has TRBV4-3 and TRBJ1-2; D is ambiguous. Trimming left V 0 bases short and J 1 base short, with 9 bases between. In germline, CDR1 is LGHNA, CDR2 YSLEER. The CDR3 totals 15 residues. The CDR3 region is CASSQDPAGNYGYTF. The DNA of the CDR3 is TGCGCCAGCAGCCAAGATCCGGCGGGTAACTATGGCTACACCTTC.

J is TRBJ2-5 and V is TRBV5-1, with D maybe TRBD1 (6 bases). Per the germline V gene, CDR1 is SGHRS and CDR2 is YFSETQ. Trimming left V 2 bases short and J 2 bases short, with 7 bases between. The CDR3 contains 13 residues. The CDR3 region has the DNA TGCGCCAGCAGCTTCGGACAGCAAGAGACCCAGTACTTC. Its translation: CASSFGQQETQYF.

The chain has TRBV7-2 and TRBJ1-1, with 8 bases that match TRBD1. Germline CDR1 SGHTA, CDR2 FQGNSA. The CDR3 is 15 residues long. V gave up 2 bases and J gave up 1 base; unmatched junction bases: 3. DNA of the CDR3: TGTGCCAGCAGCTTACGGACAGGGTCGAACACTGAAGCTTTCTTT. Its translation is CASSLRTGSNTEAFF.

The rearrangement joins TRBV10-2 to TRBJ2-7; maybe TRBD1 (5 bases). Trimming cost V 5 bases and J 3 bases, with 17 bases left between them. Germline values: CDR1 WSHSY, CDR2 SAAADI. CDR3 length: 15 amino acids. CDR3 nucleotide sequence: TGCGCCAGCAGTACAGGATATGGGTCCTACTACGAGCAGTACTTC. Its translation is CASSTGYGSYYEQYF.

The chain combines TRBV7-8 with TRBJ1-2, with 7 positions matching TRBD1. Trimming took 0 bases from V and 6 from J; bases not matched to a gene: 4. This CDR3 contains 14 residues. CDR1 and CDR2 (germline): SGHVS, FQNEAQ. The DNA for the CDR3 is TGTGCCAGCAGCTTAGCGTTTCAGGGGGATGGCTACACCTTC. It translates to CASSLAFQGDGYTF.

The rearrangement joins TRBV7-9 to TRBJ2-3, with D possibly being TRBD1 (5 bases). The CDR3 is made up of 16 amino acids. Germline V lookup: CDR1 SEHNR, CDR2 FQNEAQ (reference sequence). Between the trimmed V and J ends, which lost 3 bases and 1 base, there was a span of 14 bases. In DNA, the CDR3 is TGTGCCAGCAGCTTTGGACAAACCATGGGCACAGATACGCAGTATTTT. This codes for CASSFGQTMGTDTQYF.

This rearrangement joins TRBV7-2 to TRBJ2-3; 14 bases line up with TRBD2. Looked up from germline, CDR1 is SGHTA and CDR2 is FQGNSA. The V segment lost 0 bases and the J segment 3 bases; nucleotides outside the gene matches: 5. The CDR3 has 18 residues. CDR3 sequence: CASSLAPRTSGGTDTQYF. The CDR3 bases are TGTGCCAGCAGCTTAGCGCCCAGGACTAGCGGGGGGACAGATACGCAGTATTTT. The whole variable domain, filled in from reference TRBV7-2 and TRBJ2-3, reads GAGVSQSPSNKVTEKGKDVELRCDPISGHTALYWYRQSLGQGLEFLIYFQGNSAPDKSGLPSDRFSAERTGGSVSTLTIQRTQQEDSAVYLCASSLAPRTSGGTDTQYFGPGTRLTVL.

The J gene is TRBJ2-1, the V gene TRBV5-1; D is possibly TRBD1 (6 bases). V was clipped by 1 base and J by 4 bases, with 15 bases between them. There are 16 residues in the CDR3. Germline lookup yields CDR1 SGHRS and CDR2 YFSETQ. The CDR3 DNA reads TGCGCCAGCAGCTTGTCTGCAGGGGCTGGGTACAATGAGCAGTTCTTC. This gives the protein CASSLSAGAGYNEQFF.

The chain links TRBV30 to TRBJ1-6; D ambiguous. Germline CDR1 GTSNPN, CDR2 SVGIG (reference sequence). The CDR3 contains 13 residues. Deletions cut 5 bases from V and 6 bases from J, with 11 bases between. The CDR3 nucleotides read TGTGCCTGGGGCGGACTCGGTAATTCACCCCTCCACTTT. Translated: CAWGGLGNSPLHF.

This clone was seen once. The rearrangement uses TRBV5-6 and TRBJ1-2; tentative D call: TRBD1 (5 bases). CDR3 size: 14 residues. V was trimmed by 1 base and J by 4 bases, leaving 11 bases between them. Per the germline V gene, CDR1 is SGHDT and CDR2 is YYEEEE. The CDR3 here is CASSLRARAYGYTF. CDR3 sequence (DNA): TGTGCCAGCAGCTTGAGGGCCAGGGCCTATGGCTACACCTTC.